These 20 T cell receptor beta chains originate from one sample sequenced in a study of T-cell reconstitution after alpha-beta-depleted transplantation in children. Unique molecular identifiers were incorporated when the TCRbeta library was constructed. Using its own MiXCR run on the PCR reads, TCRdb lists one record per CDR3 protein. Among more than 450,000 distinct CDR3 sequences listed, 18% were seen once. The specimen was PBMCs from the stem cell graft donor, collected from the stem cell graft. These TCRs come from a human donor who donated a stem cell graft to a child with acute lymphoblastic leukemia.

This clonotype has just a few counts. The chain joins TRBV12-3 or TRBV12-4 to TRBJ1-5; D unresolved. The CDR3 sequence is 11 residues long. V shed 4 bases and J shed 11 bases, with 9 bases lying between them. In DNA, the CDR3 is TGTGCCAGCAGTTCCGGGTTGACCCAGCATTTT. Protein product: CASSSGLTQHF.

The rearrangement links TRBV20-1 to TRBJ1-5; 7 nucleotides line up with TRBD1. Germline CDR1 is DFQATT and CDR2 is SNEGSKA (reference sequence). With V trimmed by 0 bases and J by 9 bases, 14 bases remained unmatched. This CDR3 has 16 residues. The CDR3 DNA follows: TGCAGTGCTAGAGAGGAGGGGGCAGGGCCTTTCCTGCCCCAGCATTTT. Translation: CSAREEGAGPFLPQHF.

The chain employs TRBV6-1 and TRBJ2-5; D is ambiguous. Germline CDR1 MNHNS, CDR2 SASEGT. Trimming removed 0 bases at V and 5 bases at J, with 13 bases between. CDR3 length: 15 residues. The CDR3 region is CASSEAHMPKETQYF. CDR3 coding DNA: TGTGCCAGCAGTGAAGCGCACATGCCAAAGGAGACCCAGTACTTC.

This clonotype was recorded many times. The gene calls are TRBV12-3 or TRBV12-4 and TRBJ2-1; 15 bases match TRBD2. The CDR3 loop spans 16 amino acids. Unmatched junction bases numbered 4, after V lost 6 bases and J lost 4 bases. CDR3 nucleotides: TGTGCCAGCAGCCCCGGACTAGCGGGAGGGTACAATGAGCAGTTCTTC. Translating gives CASSPGLAGGYNEQFF.

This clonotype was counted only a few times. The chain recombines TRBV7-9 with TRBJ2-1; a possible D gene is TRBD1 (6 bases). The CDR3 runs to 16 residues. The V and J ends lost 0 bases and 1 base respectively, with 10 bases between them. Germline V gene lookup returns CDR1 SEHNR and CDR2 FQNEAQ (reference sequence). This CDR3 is CASSLAPGQSYNEQFF. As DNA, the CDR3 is TGTGCCAGCAGCTTAGCTCCAGGACAGTCCTACAATGAGCAGTTCTTC. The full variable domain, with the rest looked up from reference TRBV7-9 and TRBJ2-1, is DTGVSQNPRHKITKRGQNVTFRCDPISEHNRLYWYRQTLGQGPEFLTYFQNEAQLEKSRLLSDRFSAERPKGSFSTLEIQRTEQGDSAMYLCASSLAPGQSYNEQFFGPGTRLTVL.

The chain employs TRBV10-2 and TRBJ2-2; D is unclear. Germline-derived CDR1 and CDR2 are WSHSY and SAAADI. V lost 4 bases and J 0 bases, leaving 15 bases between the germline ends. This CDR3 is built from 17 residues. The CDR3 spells CASSALVRRPNTGELFF. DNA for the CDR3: TGCGCCAGCAGTGCACTCGTACGGAGACCGAACACCGGGGAGCTGTTTTTT.

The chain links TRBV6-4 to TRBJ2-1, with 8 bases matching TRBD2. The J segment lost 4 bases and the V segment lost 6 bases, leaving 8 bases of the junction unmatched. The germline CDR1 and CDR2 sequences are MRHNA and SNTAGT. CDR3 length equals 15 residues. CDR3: CASSITSGFYNEQFF. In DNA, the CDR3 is TGTGCCAGCAGCATTACTAGCGGCTTTTACAATGAGCAGTTCTTC.

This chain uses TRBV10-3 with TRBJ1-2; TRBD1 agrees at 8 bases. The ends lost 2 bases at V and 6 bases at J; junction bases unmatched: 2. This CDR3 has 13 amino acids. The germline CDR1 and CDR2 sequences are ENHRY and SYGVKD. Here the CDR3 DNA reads TGTGCCATCAGTGAGGGACAGGGCAATGGCTACACCTTC. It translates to CAISEGQGNGYTF.

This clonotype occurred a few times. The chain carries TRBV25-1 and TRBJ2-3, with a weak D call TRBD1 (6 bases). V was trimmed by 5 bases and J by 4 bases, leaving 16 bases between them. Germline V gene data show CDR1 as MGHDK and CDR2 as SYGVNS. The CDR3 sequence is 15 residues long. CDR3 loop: CASSRRDTRADTQYF. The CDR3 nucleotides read TGTGCCAGCAGTCGCCGGGACACGAGGGCAGATACGCAGTATTTT.

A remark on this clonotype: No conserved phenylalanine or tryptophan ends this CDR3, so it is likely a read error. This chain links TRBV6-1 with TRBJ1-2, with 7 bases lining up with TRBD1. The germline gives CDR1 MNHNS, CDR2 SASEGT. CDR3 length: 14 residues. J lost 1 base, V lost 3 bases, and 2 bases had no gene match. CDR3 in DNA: TGTGCCAGCAGTGAGGGGGACAGTAACTATGGCTACACCTTG. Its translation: CASSEGDSNYGYTL.

The CDR3 DNA is TGCGCCAGCAGCCCGGACAGCCCCACAGATACGCAGTATTTT. This encodes CASSPDSPTDTQYF. The V gene is TRBV5-1, the J gene TRBJ2-3; D perhaps matches TRBD1 (6 bases). The germline V and J ends were trimmed by 4 bases and 2 bases, with 11 bases remaining between them. CDR1 and CDR2 from the germline V gene are SGHRS and YFSETQ. CDR3 size: 14 residues.

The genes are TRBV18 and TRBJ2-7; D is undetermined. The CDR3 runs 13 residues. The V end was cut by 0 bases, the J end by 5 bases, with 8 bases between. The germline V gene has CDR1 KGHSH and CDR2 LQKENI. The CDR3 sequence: CASSPPSSDEQYF. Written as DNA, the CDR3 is TGTGCCAGCTCACCACCTTCGTCGGACGAGCAGTACTTC.

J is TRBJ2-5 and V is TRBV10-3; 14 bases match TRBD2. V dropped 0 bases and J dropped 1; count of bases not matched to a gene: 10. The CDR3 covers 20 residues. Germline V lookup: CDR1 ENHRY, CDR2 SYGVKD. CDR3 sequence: CAISESGGTSGSGGQETQYF. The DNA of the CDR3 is TGTGCCATCAGTGAGTCCGGTGGGACTAGCGGGAGCGGGGGCCAAGAGACCCAGTACTTC.

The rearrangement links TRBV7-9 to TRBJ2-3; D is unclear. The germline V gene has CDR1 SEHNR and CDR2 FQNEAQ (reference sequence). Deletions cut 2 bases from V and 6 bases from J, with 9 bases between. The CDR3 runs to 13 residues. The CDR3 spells CASSLFPIDTQYF. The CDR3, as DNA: TGTGCCAGCAGCTTATTCCCTATTGATACGCAGTATTTT. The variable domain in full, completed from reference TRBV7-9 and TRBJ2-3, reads DTGVSQNPRHKITKRGQNVTFRCDPISEHNRLYWYRQTLGQGPEFLTYFQNEAQLEKSRLLSDRFSAERPKGSFSTLEIQRTEQGDSAMYLCASSLFPIDTQYFGPGTRLTVL.

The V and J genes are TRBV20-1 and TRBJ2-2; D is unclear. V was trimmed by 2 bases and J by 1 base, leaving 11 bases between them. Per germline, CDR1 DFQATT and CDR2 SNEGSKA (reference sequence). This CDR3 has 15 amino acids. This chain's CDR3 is CSARKAGQNTGELFF. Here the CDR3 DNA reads TGCAGTGCTAGAAAGGCAGGTCAGAACACCGGGGAGCTGTTTTTT.

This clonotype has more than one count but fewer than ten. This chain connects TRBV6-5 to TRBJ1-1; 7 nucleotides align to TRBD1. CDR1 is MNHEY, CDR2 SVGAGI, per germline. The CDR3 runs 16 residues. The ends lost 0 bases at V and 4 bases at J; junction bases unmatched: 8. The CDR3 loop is CASSYSKAGGSTEAFF. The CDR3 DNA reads TGTGCCAGCAGTTACTCGAAGGCAGGGGGGAGCACTGAAGCTTTCTTT.

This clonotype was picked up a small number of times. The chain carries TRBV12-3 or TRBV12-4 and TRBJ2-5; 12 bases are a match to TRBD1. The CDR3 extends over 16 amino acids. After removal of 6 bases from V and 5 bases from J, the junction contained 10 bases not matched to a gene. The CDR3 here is CASRESGTGGWETQYF. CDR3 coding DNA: TGTGCCAGCAGGGAGTCCGGGACAGGGGGCTGGGAGACCCAGTACTTC.

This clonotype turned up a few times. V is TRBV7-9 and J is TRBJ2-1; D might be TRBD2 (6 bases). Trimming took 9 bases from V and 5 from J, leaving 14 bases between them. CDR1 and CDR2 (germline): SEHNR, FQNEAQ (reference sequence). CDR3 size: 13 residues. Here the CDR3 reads CASGGGAHNEQFF. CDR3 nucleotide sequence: TGTGCCAGTGGCGGAGGGGCTCACAATGAGCAGTTCTTC.

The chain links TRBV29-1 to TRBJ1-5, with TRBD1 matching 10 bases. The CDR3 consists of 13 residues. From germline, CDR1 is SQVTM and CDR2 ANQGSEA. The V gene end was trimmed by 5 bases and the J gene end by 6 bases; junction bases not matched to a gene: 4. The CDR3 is CSVRDRGTQPQHF. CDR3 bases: TGCAGCGTTCGGGACAGGGGAACTCAGCCCCAGCATTTT.

DNA of the CDR3: TGTGCCACCAGTGATTTGCGGGGTCGCACCGGGGAGCTGTTTTTT. Protein sequence: CATSDLRGRTGELFF. This sequence joins TRBV24-1 and TRBJ2-2, with D possibly matching TRBD2 (5 bases). Trimming pared 0 bases from V and 4 bases from J, leaving 8 bases between. Germline lookup yields CDR1 KGHDR and CDR2 SFDVKD. There are 15 residues in the CDR3.